Presented here are 27 T cell receptor beta chains from one specimen sequenced in a study of blood T cells in healthy people across ages. Sample-barcoded 5' priming and a J-beta primer mix drove a second PCR of roughly 6 to 12 cycles. TCRdb independently ran MiXCR on the 5' RACE reads; one entry per CDR3 protein. The table lists about 620,000 distinct CDR3 sequences, roughly 21% of them singletons. The source material was blood. These receptors originate from a man in his 70s in good health.

The sample holds many counts of this clonotype. The chain couples TRBV18 to TRBJ2-2, with D maybe TRBD1 (6 bases). The V end lost 3 bases, the J end lost 1 base, and 6 bases lay between the germline ends. Germline V gene data show CDR1 as KGHSH and CDR2 as LQKENI. This CDR3 has 14 residues. In DNA form, the CDR3 reads TGTGCCAGCTCACCGGGACAGAACACCGGGGAGCTGTTTTTT. This translates into CASSPGQNTGELFF.

This clonotype occurred a few times. The chain recombines TRBV5-4 with TRBJ2-5, with D unresolved. The V end was cut by 2 bases, the J end by 2 bases, with 7 bases between. Germline V gene lookup returns CDR1 SGHNT and CDR2 YYREEE (reference sequence). The CDR3 has 13 amino acids. CDR3 amino acids: CASSFPRQETQYF. As DNA, the CDR3 is TGTGCCAGCAGCTTCCCGCGACAAGAGACCCAGTACTTC.

This clonotype appeared a few times. The chain employs TRBV28 and TRBJ2-5, with TRBD1 as a possible D gene (5 bases). Germline V gene data show CDR1 as MDHEN and CDR2 as SYDVKM. V gave up 2 bases and J gave up 3 bases, with 16 bases separating them. This CDR3 region has 16 residues. CDR3 in DNA: TGTGCCAGCAGTTTAAACTCGTGGACACCTGAAGAGACCCAGTACTTC. It encodes CASSLNSWTPEETQYF.

The rearrangement joins TRBV7-9 to TRBJ2-3, with 9 positions matching TRBD1. The germline V gene encodes CDR1 SEHNR and CDR2 FQNEAQ (reference sequence). Trimming took 5 bases from V and 1 from J; bases not matched to a gene: 7. This CDR3 comprises 16 residues. The CDR3 DNA is TGTGCCAGCAGCCCCCGACAGGGGGTAGGCACAGATACGCAGTATTTT. Its translation: CASSPRQGVGTDTQYF.

This clonotype turned up a few times. The V gene is TRBV12-3 or TRBV12-4, the J gene TRBJ2-5, with TRBD2 identical over 9 bases. V shed 5 bases, J shed 4 bases, and the junction held 8 bases outside the gene matches. The CDR3 contains 15 residues. The CDR3 sequence is CASSRGLADGETQYF. DNA for the CDR3: TGTGCCAGCAGTAGGGGACTAGCTGATGGAGAGACCCAGTACTTC.

The count of this clonotype is one. The genes are TRBV28 and TRBJ2-7, with 13 positions matching TRBD2. Germline CDR1 reads MDHEN; CDR2 reads SYDVKM. V shed 4 bases and J 2 bases; nucleotides not matched to a gene: 5. This CDR3 region has 16 residues. The CDR3 DNA reads TGTGCCAGCAGTTCGCTAACTAGCGGGAGGGCCTACGAGCAGTACTTC. Translated: CASSSLTSGRAYEQYF.

The chain combines TRBV5-1 with TRBJ2-7; 9 nucleotides agree with TRBD1. Germline CDR1 SGHRS, CDR2 YFSETQ. This CDR3 is 15 amino acids long. V lost 0 bases to trimming and J lost 6 bases; unmatched junction nucleotides: 7. CDR3 nucleotide sequence: TGCGCCAGCAGCTTGGCCCCGGGACAGGGAAGCGAGCAGTACTTC. It encodes CASSLAPGQGSEQYF.

Many counts were recorded for this clonotype. The chain carries TRBV10-3 and TRBJ2-7; TRBD1 agrees at 9 bases. After removal of 5 bases from V and 4 bases from J, the junction contained 6 bases not matched to a gene. Looked up from germline, CDR1 is ENHRY and CDR2 is SYGVKD. There are 14 residues in the CDR3. The DNA for the CDR3 is TGTGCCATCAGTTTGGGACAGGGAAATTACGAGCAGTACTTC. As protein: CAISLGQGNYEQYF.

This clonotype was counted only a few times. The V and J genes are TRBV10-3 and TRBJ2-7; D may be TRBD2 (5 bases). V lost 6 bases, J lost 2 bases, and 14 bases lay in between. Germline V gene data show CDR1 as ENHRY and CDR2 as SYGVKD. This CDR3 spans 14 amino acids. CDR3 bases: TGTGCCATCAGAAATTCCGACGGGACCTACGAGCAGTACTTC. It encodes CAIRNSDGTYEQYF.

Only a few counts were recorded for this clonotype. The chain combines TRBV20-1 with TRBJ2-3; D gene unclear. With 0 bases removed from V and 3 bases from J, the gap between germline ends came to 19 bases. The CDR3 contains 17 residues. CDR1 and CDR2 (germline): DFQATT, SNEGSKA (reference sequence). The CDR3 DNA is TGCAGTGCTAGAGAGCGGCAACCCAAAGGCGGAACAGATACGCAGTATTTT. It yields the protein CSARERQPKGGTDTQYF.

The chain employs TRBV20-1 and TRBJ2-4; 12 bases match TRBD1. Germline assignment: CDR1 DFQATT and CDR2 SNEGSKA (reference sequence). The CDR3 is made up of 15 amino acids. Losses at the gene ends were 6 bases for V and 3 bases for J; bases not matched to a gene: 6. The CDR3 sequence is CSARDRGLGKNIQYF. The CDR3 region has the DNA TGCAGTGCAAGGGACAGGGGGCTCGGCAAAAACATTCAGTACTTC.

In this sample, this clonotype turned up a few times. The chain carries TRBV2 and TRBJ2-7; D possibly corresponds to TRBD1 (5 bases). Germline V CDR1 and CDR2: SNHLY, FYNNEI. The V and J ends lost 7 bases and 6 bases respectively, with 16 bases between them. The CDR3 spans 13 residues. The DNA for the CDR3 is TGTGCCAGCACGCAGGGATCCGACTTCGAGCAGTACTTC. It encodes CASTQGSDFEQYF.

This clonotype came up a few times. The chain links TRBV5-1 to TRBJ2-7, with 10 bases aligning to TRBD1. The DNA end is more similar to TRBJ2-1, so the J call may be wrong. Germline V lookup: CDR1 SGHRS, CDR2 YFSETQ. This CDR3 is 17 amino acids long. CDR3 protein: CASSFRQGANLYNEQFF. The CDR3 coding sequence is TGCGCCAGCAGCTTTCGACAGGGGGCGAATCTCTACAATGAGCAGTTCTTC.

The chain joins TRBV12-3 or TRBV12-4 to TRBJ2-1; TRBD1 or TRBD2 may be the D gene (5 bases each). The CDR3 runs 12 residues. V lost 6 bases to trimming and J lost 8 bases, with 11 bases between them. The CDR3 sequence is CASRVRGDEQFF. The CDR3 region has the DNA TGTGCCAGCAGAGTGAGGGGAGATGAGCAGTTCTTC.

This clonotype was recorded a few times. This chain links TRBV19 with TRBJ2-1, with D perhaps TRBD1 (5 bases). The germline V gene encodes CDR1 LNHDA and CDR2 SQIVND (reference sequence). This CDR3 is 14 amino acids long. The V end lost 0 bases, the J end lost 10 bases, and 13 bases lay between the germline ends. In DNA form, the CDR3 reads TGTGCCAGTAGTATAGATCTGTGGACAACCGAGCAGTTCTTC. Translation gives CASSIDLWTTEQFF.

This clonotype was seen repeatedly, ten times or more. This chain joins TRBV18 and TRBJ2-5; D might be TRBD2 (5 bases). V gave up 0 bases and J gave up 1 base, with 9 bases separating them. Germline V CDR1 and CDR2: KGHSH, LQKENI. CDR3 length: 15 amino acids. As DNA, the CDR3 is TGTGCCAGCTCACCACCGGGCGGGTTCCAAGAGACCCAGTACTTC. Protein sequence: CASSPPGGFQETQYF.

The chain is built from TRBV19 and TRBJ1-2; 8 bases are shared with TRBD1. The V segment lost 6 bases and the J segment 2 bases; nucleotides outside the gene matches: 8. The CDR3 extends over 15 amino acids. Germline V gene lookup returns CDR1 LNHDA and CDR2 SQIVND (reference sequence). The CDR3 region has the DNA TGTGCCAGTAGCAGGGGGGACAGGTCCAACTATGGCTACACCTTC. Its protein is CASSRGDRSNYGYTF.

This clonotype came up a few times. CDR3 sequence (DNA): TGCGCCAGCAGGTTTAGACAGGGGGGGTACAATGAGCAGTTCTTC. The encoded protein is CASRFRQGGYNEQFF. The chain couples TRBV5-1 to TRBJ2-1, with 9 bases that match TRBD1. Germline V gene sequence: CDR1 SGHRS, CDR2 YFSETQ. V gave up 5 bases and J gave up 4 bases; unmatched junction bases: 7. This CDR3 contains 15 residues. Variable domain in full (rest from reference TRBV5-1 and TRBJ2-1): KAGVTQTPRYLIKTRGQQVTLSCSPISGHRSVSWYQQTPGQGLQFLFEYFSETQRNKGNFPGRFSGRQFSNSRSEMNVSTLELGDSALYLCASRFRQGGYNEQFFGPGTRLTVL.

This clonotype was counted a few times. This rearrangement joins TRBV29-1 to TRBJ1-1, with a possible D match to TRBD1 (5 bases). CDR1 and CDR2 (germline): SQVTM, ANQGSEA. The CDR3 is made up of 12 amino acids. V was trimmed by 7 bases and J by 6 bases, leaving 15 bases between them. CDR3 in DNA: TGCAGCGCCGCTCCGCAGGGCCCTGAAGCTTTCTTT. Translating gives CSAAPQGPEAFF.

The chain couples TRBV24-1 to TRBJ2-1; possibly TRBD2 for D (6 bases). Per the germline V gene, CDR1 is KGHDR and CDR2 is SFDVKD. This CDR3 has 16 amino acids. Deletions cut 5 bases from V and 0 bases from J, with 13 bases between. Written as DNA, the CDR3 is TGTGCCACCAGTGGATTCCGGGGGAGCTCCTACAATGAGCAGTTCTTC. It specifies CATSGFRGSSYNEQFF.

Only a few counts were recorded for this clonotype. This chain connects TRBV7-9 to TRBJ2-1; D might be TRBD1 (5 bases). Germline V CDR1 and CDR2: SEHNR, FQNEAQ (reference sequence). Trimming left V 5 bases short and J 5 bases short, with 16 bases between. The CDR3 sequence is 15 residues long. The CDR3 DNA follows: TGTGCCAGCAGCCTCTCGGTGGGGCTCAACAATGAGCAGTTCTTC. Translating gives CASSLSVGLNNEQFF.

The chain has TRBV7-9 and TRBJ2-1; D possibly corresponds to TRBD2 (6 bases). V lost 5 bases to trimming and J lost 7 bases, with 18 bases between them. Germline V lookup: CDR1 SEHNR, CDR2 FQNEAQ (reference sequence). CDR3 size: 15 residues. CDR3 sequence reads: CASSLGTADSNEQFF. In DNA form, the CDR3 reads TGTGCCAGCAGCCTCGGGACTGCGGACTCAAATGAGCAGTTCTTC.

This clonotype was counted between two and nine times. The chain recombines TRBV4-1 with TRBJ2-5; D is undetermined. There are 16 residues in the CDR3. Germline CDR1 MGHRA, CDR2 YSYEKL. V lost 0 bases and J lost 5, with 16 bases in between. CDR3 residues: CASSQEGESHVETQYF. The CDR3 DNA is TGCGCCAGCAGCCAAGAAGGAGAGTCGCATGTTGAGACCCAGTACTTC.

The chain is built from TRBV6-2 or TRBV6-3 and TRBJ1-2; maybe TRBD1 (5 bases). CDR3 size: 14 residues. Trimming cost V 2 bases and J 2 bases, with 9 bases left between them. The V gene's germline CDR1 is MNHEY and CDR2 SVGEGT. CDR3 bases: TGTGCCAGCAGTTACGGCGGGACGAACTATGGCTACACCTTC. Its protein product is CASSYGGTNYGYTF.

This clonotype has only a few counts. The chain uses TRBV3-1 and TRBJ2-1, with 10 nucleotides matching TRBD2. V lost 0 bases, J lost 1 base, and 3 bases stayed unmatched. Germline CDR1 LGHDT, CDR2 YNNKEL (reference sequence). This CDR3 comprises 17 residues. The CDR3 nucleotides read TGTGCCAGCAGCCAAGATCCGGGACTAGCGTCCTACAATGAGCAGTTCTTC. Translation: CASSQDPGLASYNEQFF.

The chain links TRBV7-8 to TRBJ1-2; tentatively, D is TRBD1 (5 bases). The CDR3 covers 14 residues. Germline V CDR1 and CDR2: SGHVS, FQNEAQ. The V end lost 4 bases, the J end lost 2 bases, and 11 bases lay between the germline ends. The CDR3 loop is CASSSTTANYGYTF. The CDR3 DNA reads TGTGCCAGCAGCTCCACGACAGCAAACTATGGCTACACCTTC.

This clonotype was seen a few times. The V gene is TRBV18, the J gene TRBJ2-1, with 10 bases aligning to TRBD2. Germline assignment: CDR1 KGHSH and CDR2 LQKENI. After removal of 1 base from V and 9 bases from J, the junction contained 0 bases not matched to a gene. The CDR3 loop spans 13 amino acids. CDR3 amino acids: CASSPLAGGEQFF. The CDR3 DNA reads TGTGCCAGCTCACCACTAGCGGGAGGTGAGCAGTTCTTC.